The source of this T cell receptor beta chain is a study of blood T cell repertoires in COVID-19. The wider study: Some COVID-19 samples were acute and others convalescent; all came from the United States, Italy and Spain. PBMCs, B-cell-depleted T cells, or T cells were the source of the cDNA or gDNA that made up the material.

The CDR3 is 16 amino acids. V lost 6 bases and J 2 bases, leaving 19 bases between the germline ends. The germline CDR1 and CDR2 sequences are LNHDA and SQIVND (reference sequence). Per the study methods: By means of reference gene primer amplification, nucleated cell counts were estimated. Some clones are missing from TCRdb's copy, which holds only in-frame ones; the method was immunoSEQ multiplex PCR. That table furnishes V, J and clone size, whereas the DNA furnished D and trimming. This sample yields tens of thousands of clones, of which more than 75% are seen a single time; about 16% belongs to the top ten.

V is TRBV19 and J is TRBJ1-2; TRBD1 might be the D (5 bases). What was sequenced was peripheral blood. This TCR derives from a human donor with active COVID-19. The donor label of this sample is uncertain. This CDR3 is CASRTNLGEGNYGYTF. DNA of the CDR3: TGTGCCAGTAGGACCAATTTAGGGGAGGGGAACTATGGCTACACCTTC.